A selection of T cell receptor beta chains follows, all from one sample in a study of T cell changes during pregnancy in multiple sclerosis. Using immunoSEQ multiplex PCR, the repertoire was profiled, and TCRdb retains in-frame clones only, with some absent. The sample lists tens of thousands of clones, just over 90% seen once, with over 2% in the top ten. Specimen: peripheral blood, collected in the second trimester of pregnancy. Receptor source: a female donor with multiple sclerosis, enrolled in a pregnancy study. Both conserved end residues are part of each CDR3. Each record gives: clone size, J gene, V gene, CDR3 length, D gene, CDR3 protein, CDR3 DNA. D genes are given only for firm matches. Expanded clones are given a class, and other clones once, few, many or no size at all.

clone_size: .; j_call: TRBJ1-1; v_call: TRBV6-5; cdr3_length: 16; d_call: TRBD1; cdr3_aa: CASSYSQGASGTEAFF; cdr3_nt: TGTGCCAGCAGTTACTCACAGGGGGCGTCGGGCACTGAAGCTTTCTTT
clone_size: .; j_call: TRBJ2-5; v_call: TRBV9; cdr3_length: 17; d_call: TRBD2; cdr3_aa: CASSAGLAGGQGETQYF; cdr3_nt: TGTGCCAGCAGCGCCGGACTAGCGGGGGGTCAGGGGGAGACCCAGTACTTC
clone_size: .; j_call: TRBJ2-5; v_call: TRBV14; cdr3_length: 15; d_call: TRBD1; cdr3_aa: CASSQTQGLGETQYF; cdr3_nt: TGTGCCAGCAGCCAAACACAGGGGTTGGGGGAGACCCAGTACTTC
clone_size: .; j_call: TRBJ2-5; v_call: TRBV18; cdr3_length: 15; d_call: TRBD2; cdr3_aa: CASSPPGGGRETQYF; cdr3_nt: TGTGCCAGCTCACCACCGGGCGGGGGTCGAGAGACCCAGTACTTC
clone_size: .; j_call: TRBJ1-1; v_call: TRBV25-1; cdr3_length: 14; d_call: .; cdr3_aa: CASTISGREAEAFF; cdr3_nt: TGTGCCAGCACTATCTCAGGGAGGGAGGCTGAAGCTTTCTTT
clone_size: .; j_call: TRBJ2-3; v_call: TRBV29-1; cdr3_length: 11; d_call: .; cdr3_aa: CSVVRGDTQYF; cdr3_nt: TGCAGCGTTGTTCGAGGGGATACGCAGTATTTT
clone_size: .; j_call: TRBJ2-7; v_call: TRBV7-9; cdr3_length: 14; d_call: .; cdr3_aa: CASSRQATGNEQYF; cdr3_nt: TGTGCCAGCAGCCGACAGGCTACGGGGAACGAGCAGTACTTC
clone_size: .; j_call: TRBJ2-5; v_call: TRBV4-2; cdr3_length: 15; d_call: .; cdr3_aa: CASSQAAAGKETQYF; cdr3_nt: TGTGCCAGCAGCCAAGCAGCTGCGGGGAAAGAGACCCAGTACTTC
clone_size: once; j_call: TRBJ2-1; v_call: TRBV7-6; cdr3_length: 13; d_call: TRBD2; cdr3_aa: CASSLGGANEQFF; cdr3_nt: TGTGCCAGCAGCCTGGGAGGGGCCAATGAGCAGTTCTTC
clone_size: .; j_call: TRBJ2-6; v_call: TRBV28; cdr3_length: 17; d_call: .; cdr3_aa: CASSFGLKSSGANVLTF; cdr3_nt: TGTGCCAGCAGTTTTGGACTGAAGAGCTCTGGGGCCAACGTCCTGACTTTC
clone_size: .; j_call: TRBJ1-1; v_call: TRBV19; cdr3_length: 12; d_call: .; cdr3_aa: CASTGSITEAFF; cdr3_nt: TGTGCCAGTACCGGGTCTATCACTGAAGCTTTCTTT
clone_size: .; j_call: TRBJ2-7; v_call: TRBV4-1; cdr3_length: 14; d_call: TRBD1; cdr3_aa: CASSQITGAYEQYF; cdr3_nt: TGCGCCAGCAGCCAAATAACAGGGGCCTACGAGCAGTACTTC
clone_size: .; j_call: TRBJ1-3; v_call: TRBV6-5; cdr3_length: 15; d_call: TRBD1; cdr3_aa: CASTRTGGSGNTIYF; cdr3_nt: TGTGCCAGCACCCGGACAGGGGGCTCTGGAAACACCATATATTTT
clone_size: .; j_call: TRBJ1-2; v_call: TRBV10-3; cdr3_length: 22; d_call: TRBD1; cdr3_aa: CAISESNLRRPGQGARYYGYTF; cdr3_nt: TGTGCCATCAGTGAGTCGAACCTCCGGCGCCCAGGACAGGGCGCTCGTTACTATGGCTACACCTTC
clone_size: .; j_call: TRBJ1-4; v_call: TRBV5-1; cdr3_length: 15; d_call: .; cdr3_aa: CASSSGTFIDEKLFF; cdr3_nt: TGCGCCAGCAGCTCGGGGACATTTATAGATGAAAAACTGTTTTTT
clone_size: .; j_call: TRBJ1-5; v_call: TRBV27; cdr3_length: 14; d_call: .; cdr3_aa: CASSLREGNQPQHF; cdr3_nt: TGTGCCAGCAGTTTAAGAGAGGGCAATCAGCCCCAGCATTTT
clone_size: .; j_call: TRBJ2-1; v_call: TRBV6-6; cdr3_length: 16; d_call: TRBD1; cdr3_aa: CASSYSKTGGWTEQFF; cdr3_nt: TGTGCCAGCAGTTACTCGAAGACAGGGGGCTGGACTGAGCAGTTCTTC
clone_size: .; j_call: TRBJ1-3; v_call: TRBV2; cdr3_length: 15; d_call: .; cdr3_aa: CASRGPGLGGNTIYF; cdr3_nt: TGTGCCAGCAGGGGCCCAGGGCTGGGGGGAAACACCATATATTTT
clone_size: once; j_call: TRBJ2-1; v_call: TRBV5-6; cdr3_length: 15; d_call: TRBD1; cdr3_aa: CASSSQPGQYNEQFF; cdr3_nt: TGTGCCAGCAGCTCCCAACCGGGACAGTACAATGAGCAGTTCTTC
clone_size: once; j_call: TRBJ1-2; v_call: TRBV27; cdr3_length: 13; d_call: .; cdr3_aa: CASSPGGGYGYTF; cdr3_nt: TGTGCCAGCAGTCCCGGCGGGGGCTATGGCTACACCTTC
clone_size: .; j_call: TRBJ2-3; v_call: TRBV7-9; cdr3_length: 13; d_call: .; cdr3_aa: CASRPTSTDTQYF; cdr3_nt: TGTGCCAGCAGACCTACTAGCACAGATACGCAGTATTTT
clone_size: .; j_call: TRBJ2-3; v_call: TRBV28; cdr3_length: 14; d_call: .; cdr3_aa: CASSFRDFTDTQYF; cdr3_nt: TGTGCCAGCAGTTTCCGGGACTTCACAGATACGCAGTATTTT
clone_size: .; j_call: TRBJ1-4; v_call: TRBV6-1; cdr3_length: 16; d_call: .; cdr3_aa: CASSEVLGGAYEKLFF; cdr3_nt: TGTGCCAGCAGTGAAGTTCTAGGAGGGGCATACGAAAAACTGTTTTTT
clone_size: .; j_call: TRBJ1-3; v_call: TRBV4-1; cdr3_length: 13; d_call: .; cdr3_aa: CASSQTVGNTIYF; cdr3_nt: TGCGCCAGCAGCCAAACGGTGGGAAACACCATATATTTT
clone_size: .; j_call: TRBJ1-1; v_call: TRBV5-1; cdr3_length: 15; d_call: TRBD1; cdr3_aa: CASRMGTGRNTEAFF; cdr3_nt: TGCGCCAGCCGTATGGGGACAGGGAGGAACACTGAAGCTTTCTTT
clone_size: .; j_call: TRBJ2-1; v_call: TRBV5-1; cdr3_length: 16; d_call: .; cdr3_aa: CASSLAPLSSYNEQFF; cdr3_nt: TGCGCCAGCAGCTTGGCGCCTCTTAGCTCCTACAATGAGCAGTTCTTC